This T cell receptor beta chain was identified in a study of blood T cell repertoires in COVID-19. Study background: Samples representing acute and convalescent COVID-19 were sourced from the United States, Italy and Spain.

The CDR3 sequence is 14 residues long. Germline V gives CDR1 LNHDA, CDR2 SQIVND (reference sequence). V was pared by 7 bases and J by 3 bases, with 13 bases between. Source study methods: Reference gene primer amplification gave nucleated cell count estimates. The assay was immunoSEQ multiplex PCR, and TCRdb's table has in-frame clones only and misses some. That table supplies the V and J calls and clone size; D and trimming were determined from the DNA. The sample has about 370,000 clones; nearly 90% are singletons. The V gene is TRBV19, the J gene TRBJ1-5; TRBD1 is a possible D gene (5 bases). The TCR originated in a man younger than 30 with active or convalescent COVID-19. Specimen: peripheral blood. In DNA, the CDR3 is TGTGCCAGTACTTGGCAGGGTATCAATCAGCCCCAGCATTTT. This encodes CASTWQGINQPQHF.